These T cell receptor beta chains were read from a single sample in a study of T cell responses to AZD1222 COVID-19 vaccine. Only in-frame clones appear in the TCRdb table, and some are missing; sequencing was by immunoSEQ multiplex PCR. This sample carries tens of thousands of clones, approximately 90% of them seen once, and the ten largest clones take 5% to 5.5%. Material: peripheral blood, obtained 28 days after the second AZD1222 dose. The source of these receptors is an adult who received the AZD1222 COVID-19 vaccine. The CDR3 runs from the conserved cysteine through the conserved F or W. A D gene is named only where the DNA matches it firmly. Clone size, where shown, is once, few, many, or a class for clones that have expanded.

D gene,J gene,clone size,V gene,CDR3 DNA,CDR3 protein
.,TRBJ1-1,few,TRBV6-5,TGTGCCAGCAGCCAGAGGGGGAAGACGGCTGAAGCTTTCTTT,CASSQRGKTAEAFF
.,TRBJ1-4,.,TRBV5-6,TGTGCCAGCAGCTTCGGGGAAACTAATGAAAAACTGTTTTTT,CASSFGETNEKLFF
.,TRBJ1-1,.,TRBV4-1,TGCGCCAGCAGCCAAGATAGCGGGGCAAACCCCACTGAAACTTTCTTT,CASSQDSGANPTETFF
.,TRBJ2-7,.,TRBV6-2/TRBV6-3,TGTGCCAGCAGCGCCTACTACGAGCAGTACTTC,CASSAYYEQYF
.,TRBJ2-2,.,TRBV4-3,TGCGCCAGCAGCCAAGATCAGGCGTTGGGACAGAACACCGGGGAGCTGTTTTTT,CASSQDQALGQNTGELFF
TRBD1,TRBJ2-2,.,TRBV19,TGTGCCAGTAGTATAGGGGGGACAGGGAACACCGGGGAGCTGTTTTTT,CASSIGGTGNTGELFF
TRBD1,TRBJ1-2,.,TRBV23-1,TGCGCCAGCACGGGACAGCGTTCTGGCTACACCTTC,CASTGQRSGYTF
.,TRBJ2-2,.,TRBV5-1,TGCGCCAGCAGCGTATCGGGGACGCACACCGGGGAGCTGTTTTTT,CASSVSGTHTGELFF
.,TRBJ1-1,.,TRBV19,TGTGCCAGTAGTATTCCGGGCGCGGGGAACACTGAAGCTTTCTTT,CASSIPGAGNTEAFF
TRBD1,TRBJ1-1,.,TRBV9,TGTGCCAGCAGCGCGGGTCAGGGGGGAACTGAAGCTTTCTTT,CASSAGQGGTEAFF
.,TRBJ1-1,.,TRBV28,TGTGCCAGCACCACTGTAACAGCGAACACTGAAGCTTTCTTT,CASTTVTANTEAFF
.,TRBJ1-5,.,TRBV19,TGTGCCAGTAGTATGCTCCGGCAGGGGAATCAGCCCCAGCATTTT,CASSMLRQGNQPQHF
.,TRBJ1-1,once,TRBV9,TGTGCCAGCAGCGAAGCGGGGACATCCACTGAAGCTTTCTTT,CASSEAGTSTEAFF
TRBD1,TRBJ1-1,few,TRBV19,TGTGCCACCACAGGGGGGGGTGGGTCTGTGGAAGCTTTCTTT,CATTGGGGSVEAFF
TRBD1,TRBJ1-2,.,TRBV13,TGTGCCAGCAGTCGCGACAGGGTTAACTATGGCTACACCTTC,CASSRDRVNYGYTF
.,TRBJ1-5,.,TRBV4-2,TGTGCCAGCAGCCCAGCGCTCAGTAGCAATCAGCCCCAGCATTTT,CASSPALSSNQPQHF
.,TRBJ1-6,.,TRBV6-2/TRBV6-3,TGTGCCAGCAGTTACCGGAATTCACCCCTCCACTTT,CASSYRNSPLHF
.,TRBJ1-4,.,TRBV6-5,TGTGCCAGCGGCCGGGGGGATGAAAAACTGTTTTTT,CASGRGDEKLFF
TRBD1,TRBJ1-4,once,TRBV23-1,TGCGCCAGCAACCTTTACCCTTGGACAGGCCAAAAACTGTTTTTT,CASNLYPWTGQKLFF
.,TRBJ2-1,.,TRBV19,TGTGCCAGTAGTATAGCCAATGAGCAGTTCTTC,CASSIANEQFF
TRBD2,TRBJ2-3,.,TRBV7-2,TGTGCCAGCAGCGCGACTAGCGGGGGCCTCTATACGCAGTATTTT,CASSATSGGLYTQYF
.,TRBJ2-7,.,TRBV5-4,TGTGCCAGCAGCCCGGACAGATACTCCTACGAGCAGTACTTC,CASSPDRYSYEQYF
TRBD1,TRBJ1-6,.,TRBV28,TGTGCCAGTTCGATAGGGGGACAGGGGAATTCACCCCTCCACTTT,CASSIGGQGNSPLHF
.,TRBJ1-1,.,TRBV27,TGTGCCAGCAGTTTGGGGCCCTCTTTGAACACTGAAGCTTTCTTT,CASSLGPSLNTEAFF
.,TRBJ2-2,.,TRBV19,TGTGCCAGTACCAGTATATGGGGGAAAGGGGGGAACACCGGGGAGCTGTTTTTT,CASTSIWGKGGNTGELFF
.,TRBJ1-1,.,TRBV19,TGTGCCAGTAGTTATGGGGGTTTGAACACTGAAGCTTTCTTT,CASSYGGLNTEAFF
.,TRBJ2-3,.,TRBV5-1,TGCGCCAGCAGCTTGCAGTATGCAGATACGCAGTATTTT,CASSLQYADTQYF
TRBD2,TRBJ2-1,.,TRBV5-1,TGCGCCAGCAGCGGATCGCTAGCGGGGGGTGTTAATGAGCAGTTCTTC,CASSGSLAGGVNEQFF
TRBD1,TRBJ1-1,.,TRBV3-1/TRBV3-2,TGTGCCAGCAGTTTTACGAGACAGGGACCCCAGAACACTGAAGCTTTCTTT,CASSFTRQGPQNTEAFF
TRBD2,TRBJ2-4,.,TRBV4-3,TGCGCCAGCAGCCAAGAGACTAGCGGGGGGCCCCTGACCAAAAACATTCAGTACTTC,CASSQETSGGPLTKNIQYF
.,TRBJ2-7,.,TRBV11-2,TGTGCCAGCATGGCCGGGGTCGAGCAGTACTTC,CASMAGVEQYF
TRBD1,TRBJ1-2,.,TRBV2,TGTGCCAGCAGGGGAGACAGGGGGAACTATGGCTACACCTTC,CASRGDRGNYGYTF
TRBD2,TRBJ2-7,few,TRBV2,TGTGCCAGCAGAACTAGCGGGGAGCCGTCCTACGAGCAGTACTTC,CASRTSGEPSYEQYF
TRBD2,TRBJ2-1,.,TRBV23-1,TGCGCCAGCAGTCAATCGGGGTCGGGGGGGAAGTGGAATGAGCAGTTCTTC,CASSQSGSGGKWNEQFF
.,TRBJ2-5,.,TRBV9,TGTGCCAGCAGCGTAGACGGGGGAGAGACCCAGTACTTC,CASSVDGGETQYF
.,TRBJ1-6,.,TRBV28,TGTGCCAGCAGTTTATATGGCAAAGCAGCGGCTTCACCCCTCCACTTT,CASSLYGKAAASPLHF
TRBD1,TRBJ1-1,.,TRBV27,TGTGCCAGCAGTTTATGGGGACAGGGCACTGAAGCTTTCTTT,CASSLWGQGTEAFF
.,TRBJ1-1,.,TRBV29-1,TGCAGCGTTGAAGATGTGGGGGGAAACACTGAAGCTTTCTTT,CSVEDVGGNTEAFF
TRBD1,TRBJ1-5,.,TRBV28,TGTGCCAGCAGTTGGGGTAGTGGAGGGGGCCAGCCCCAGCATTTT,CASSWGSGGGQPQHF
TRBD1,TRBJ2-7,once,TRBV6-5,TGTGCCAGCAGTTACTCCCCCGGACAGGGCTCCCACGAGCAGTACTTC,CASSYSPGQGSHEQYF
.,TRBJ1-6,few,TRBV2,TGTGCCAGCAGTGAATCGGGCCAGGGAGGTTCACCCCTCCACTTT,CASSESGQGGSPLHF
.,TRBJ2-7,.,TRBV6-5,TGTGCCAGCAGATACAGCGGTTCCTACGAGCAGTACTTC,CASRYSGSYEQYF
TRBD2,TRBJ2-7,.,TRBV6-5,TGTGCCAGCAGTTACTGGGAGGGGACCCCCTCCTACGAGCAGTACTTC,CASSYWEGTPSYEQYF
.,TRBJ2-2,.,TRBV2,TGTGCCAGCAGCGGACAGTTGAACACCGGGGAGCTGTTTTTT,CASSGQLNTGELFF
.,TRBJ2-5,once,TRBV29-1,TGCAGCGTTTCCCCGAGGGGGGGCGCGGAGACCCAGTACTTC,CSVSPRGGAETQYF
TRBD1,TRBJ2-4,few,TRBV7-8,TGTGCCAGCAGCCCCCTACAGGGGGGAGCCAAAAACATTCAGTACTTC,CASSPLQGGAKNIQYF
.,TRBJ1-4,.,TRBV6-5,TGTGCCAGCAGCCGCGGACAGAATAATGAAAAACTGTTTTTT,CASSRGQNNEKLFF
.,TRBJ2-1,.,TRBV4-1,TGCGCCAGCAGCTACTTTACCGGGACGCGGACCTACAATGAGCAGTTCTTC,CASSYFTGTRTYNEQFF
.,TRBJ1-5,.,TRBV2,TGTGCCAGCACCAACGACGGTTACAATCAGCCCCAGCATTTT,CASTNDGYNQPQHF
TRBD2,TRBJ2-5,.,TRBV3-1/TRBV3-2,TGTGCCAGCAGCAATAGCGGGGGGGCCGGAGAGACCCAGTACTTC,CASSNSGGAGETQYF
.,TRBJ1-2,.,TRBV18,TGTGCCAGCTCAGAAATGGACTATGGCTACACCTTC,CASSEMDYGYTF
TRBD1,TRBJ1-6,once,TRBV9,TGTGCCAGCAGCGTAGAGCCAGGGGGCGCCTCCTATAATTCACCCCTCCACTTT,CASSVEPGGASYNSPLHF
.,TRBJ2-1,.,TRBV19,TGTGCCAGTAATCTTCAGGGAAGTAGCTCCTACAATGAGCAGTTCTTC,CASNLQGSSSYNEQFF
.,TRBJ1-1,.,TRBV29-1,TGCAGCGTTGACGAATATACTGAAGCTTTCTTT,CSVDEYTEAFF
.,TRBJ1-1,.,TRBV11-2,TGTGCCAGCAGCTTACGGGCCTACCAGAACACTGAAGCTTTCTTT,CASSLRAYQNTEAFF
TRBD1,TRBJ2-3,once,TRBV11-2,TGTGCCAGCAGTCAGGGGGTTGTTGCAGGAGATACGCAGTATTTT,CASSQGVVAGDTQYF
.,TRBJ2-7,.,TRBV12-2,TGTGCAAGTCGCTTCACGGCTCGGGCACAGGGCTCCTACGAGCAGTACTTC,CASRFTARAQGSYEQYF